Below, 10 T cell receptor beta chains from the same sample are listed, as sequenced in a study of blood T cell repertoires in COVID-19. Profiling relied on immunoSEQ multiplex PCR, and the TCRdb table lists in-frame clones only, not all of them. The sample has fewer than 90,000 clones, around 87% seen once. The sequencing input was peripheral blood. The receptors stem from a male donor with acute or convalescent COVID-19.

The chain joins TRBV30 to TRBJ1-1; TRBD1 agrees at 11 bases. V was clipped by 8 bases and J by 3 bases; unmatched bases: 8. The CDR3 consists of 14 residues. The germline V gene encodes CDR1 GTSNPN and CDR2 SVGIG (reference sequence). CDR3 DNA: TGTGCCGGCTGGGACAGGGGGAAGGACACTGAAGCTTTCTTT. Amino acids: CAGWDRGKDTEAFF.

The count of this clone is one. This chain joins TRBV7-9 and TRBJ2-2; 8 bases agree with TRBD1. Germline V gene lookup returns CDR1 SEHNR and CDR2 FQNEAQ (reference sequence). The length of the CDR3 is 19 residues. The junction had 14 bases not matched to a gene; V was cut back by 4 bases and J by 1 base. The CDR3 reads CASSSQGAGFKRNTGELFF. In DNA form, the CDR3 reads TGTGCCAGCAGCTCCCAGGGGGCCGGCTTCAAACGGAACACCGGGGAGCTGTTTTTT.

The V gene is TRBV5-4, the J gene TRBJ2-2; perhaps TRBD2 as D (7 bases). This CDR3 has 16 residues. Looked up from germline, CDR1 is SGHNT and CDR2 is YYREEE (reference sequence). Trimming pared 4 bases from V and 3 bases from J, leaving 16 bases between. CDR3 amino acids: CASSRPGGRDTGELFF. For the CDR3, the DNA is TGTGCCAGCAGCCGCCCGGGGGGCCGGGACACCGGGGAGCTGTTTTTT.

V and J are TRBV19 and TRBJ2-5, with 11 nucleotides matching TRBD2. Germline V lookup: CDR1 LNHDA, CDR2 SQIVND (reference sequence). V was clipped by 1 base and J by 3 bases; unmatched bases: 4. CDR3 size: 16 residues. The CDR3 DNA is TGTGCCAGTAGTATAGGGGCTAGCGGGGGGAAAGAGACCCAGTACTTC. Amino acids: CASSIGASGGKETQYF. The whole variable domain, filled in from reference TRBV19 and TRBJ2-5, reads DGGITQSPKYLFRKEGQNVTLSCEQNLNHDAMYWYRQDPGQGLRLIYYSQIVNDFQKGDIAEGYSVSREKKESFPLTVTSAQKNPTAFYLCASSIGASGGKETQYFGPGTRLLVL.

This chain uses TRBV6-6 with TRBJ1-2; TRBD1 matches at 7 bases. V lost 5 bases, J lost 1 base, and 7 bases stayed unmatched. CDR3 length: 15 residues. The germline gives CDR1 MNHNY, CDR2 SVGAGI (reference sequence). The CDR3 loop reads CASSRQTGSNYGYTF. CDR3 sequence (DNA): TGTGCCAGCAGTCGACAGACAGGGAGTAACTATGGCTACACCTTC.

This clone was seen more than once but under ten times. V is TRBV7-2 and J is TRBJ1-6; possibly TRBD1 for D (5 bases). The CDR3 length is 13 residues. Per the germline V gene, CDR1 is SGHTA and CDR2 is FQGNSA. The V end was cut by 5 bases, the J end by 9 bases, with 11 bases between. CDR3: CASSQQGSSPLHF. CDR3 nucleotides: TGTGCCAGCAGCCAGCAGGGTTCTTCACCCCTCCACTTT.

The V gene is TRBV19, the J gene TRBJ1-2, with 7 bases lining up with TRBD1. Germline V gives CDR1 LNHDA, CDR2 SQIVND (reference sequence). The CDR3 has 14 amino acids. V dropped 5 bases and J dropped 6; count of bases not matched to a gene: 9. As DNA, the CDR3 is TGTGCCAGTAGTCCCGACAGGGCGATCCATGGCTACACCTTC. Translation: CASSPDRAIHGYTF.

This clone turned up a few times. This rearrangement joins TRBV19 to TRBJ1-5, with 9 positions matching TRBD1. CDR1 and CDR2 (germline): LNHDA, SQIVND (reference sequence). The CDR3 runs 17 residues. V lost 5 bases and J lost 0; bases outside the gene matches: 8. The CDR3 sequence is CASSDRGTLLSNQPQHF. The CDR3 nucleotides read TGTGCCAGTAGTGACAGGGGGACGCTCCTTAGCAATCAGCCCCAGCATTTT.

This chain joins TRBV5-1 and TRBJ2-3; weak D call: TRBD2 (6 bases). V was cut by 4 bases and J by 0 bases, with 12 bases left in between. The CDR3 spans 15 residues. Germline V gene lookup returns CDR1 SGHRS and CDR2 YFSETQ. Here the CDR3 reads CASSTGRGSTDTQYF. DNA of the CDR3: TGCGCCAGCAGCACCGGTCGGGGGAGCACAGATACGCAGTATTTT.

This chain connects TRBV24-1 to TRBJ2-7; D is undetermined. The CDR3 consists of 16 residues. Germline V gives CDR1 KGHDR, CDR2 SFDVKD. V shed 5 bases and J shed 2 bases, with 18 bases lying between them. CDR3 nucleotide sequence: TGTGCCACCAGTGGGCAGACAATTATATCCACCTACGAGCAGTACTTC. This encodes CATSGQTIISTYEQYF.